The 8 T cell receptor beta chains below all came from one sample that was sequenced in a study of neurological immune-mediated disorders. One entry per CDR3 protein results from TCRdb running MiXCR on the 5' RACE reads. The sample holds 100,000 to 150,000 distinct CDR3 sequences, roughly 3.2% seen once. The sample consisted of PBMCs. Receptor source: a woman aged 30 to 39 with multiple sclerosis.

CDR3 loop: CASSQYGVRKTIYF. CDR3 bases: TGTGCCAGCAGCCAATATGGGGTCAGGAAAACCATATATTTT. J is TRBJ1-3 and V is TRBV3-1; unclear D gene. Germline CDR1 reads LGHDT; CDR2 reads YNNKEL (reference sequence). This CDR3 has 14 amino acids. Trimming pared 2 bases from V and 10 bases from J, leaving 15 bases between.

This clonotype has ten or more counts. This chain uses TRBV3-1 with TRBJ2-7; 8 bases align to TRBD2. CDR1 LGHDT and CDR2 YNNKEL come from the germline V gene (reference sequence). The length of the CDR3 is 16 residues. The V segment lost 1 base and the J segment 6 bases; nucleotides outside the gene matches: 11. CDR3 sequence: CASSQGPGSGAGEQYF. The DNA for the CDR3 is TGTGCCAGCAGCCAAGGTCCGGGTAGCGGGGCTGGCGAGCAGTACTTC.

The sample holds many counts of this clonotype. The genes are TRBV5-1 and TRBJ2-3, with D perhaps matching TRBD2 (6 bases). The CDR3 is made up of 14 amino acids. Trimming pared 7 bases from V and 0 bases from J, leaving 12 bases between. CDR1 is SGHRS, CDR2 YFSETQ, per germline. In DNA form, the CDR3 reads TGCGCCAGCCGGCCGGGGGACAGCACAGATACGCAGTATTTT. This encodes CASRPGDSTDTQYF.

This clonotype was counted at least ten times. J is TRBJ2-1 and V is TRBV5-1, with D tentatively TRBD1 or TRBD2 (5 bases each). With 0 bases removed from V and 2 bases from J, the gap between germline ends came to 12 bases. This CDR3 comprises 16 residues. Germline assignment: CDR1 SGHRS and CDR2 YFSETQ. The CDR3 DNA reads TGCGCCAGCAGCTTGGACAGTGGGGGTCCCTACAATGAGCAGTTCTTC. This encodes CASSLDSGGPYNEQFF.

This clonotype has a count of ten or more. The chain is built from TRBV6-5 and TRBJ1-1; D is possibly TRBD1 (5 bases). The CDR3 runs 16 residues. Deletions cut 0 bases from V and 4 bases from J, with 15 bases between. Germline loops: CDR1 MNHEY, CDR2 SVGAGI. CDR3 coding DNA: TGTGCCAGCAGTTACTCGAGCAGGGATGGTGTCACTGAAGCTTTCTTT. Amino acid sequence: CASSYSSRDGVTEAFF.

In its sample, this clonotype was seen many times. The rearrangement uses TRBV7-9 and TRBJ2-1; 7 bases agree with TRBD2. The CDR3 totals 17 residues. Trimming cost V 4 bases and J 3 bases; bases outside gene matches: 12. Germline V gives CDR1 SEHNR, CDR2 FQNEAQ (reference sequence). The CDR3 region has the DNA TGTGCCAGCAGCTCCAACGACCCGGTAGCGGGCTACAATGAGCAGTTCTTC. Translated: CASSSNDPVAGYNEQFF.

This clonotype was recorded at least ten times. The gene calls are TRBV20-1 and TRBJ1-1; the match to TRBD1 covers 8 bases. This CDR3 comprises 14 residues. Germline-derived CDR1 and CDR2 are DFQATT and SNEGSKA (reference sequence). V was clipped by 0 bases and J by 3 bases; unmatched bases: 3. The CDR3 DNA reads TGCAGTGCTAGAGAACAGGGGGGGGACACTGAAGCTTTCTTT. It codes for CSAREQGGDTEAFF.

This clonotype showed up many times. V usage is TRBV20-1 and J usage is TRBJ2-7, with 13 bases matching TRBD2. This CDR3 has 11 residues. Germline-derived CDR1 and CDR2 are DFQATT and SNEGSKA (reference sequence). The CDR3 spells CRRTSGREQYF. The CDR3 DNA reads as TGCAGAAGGACTAGCGGGAGAGAGCAGTACTTC.